The 15 T cell receptor beta chains in this list originate from one sample, sequenced in a study of PD-L1 blockade in urothelial cancer. Sequenced by immunoSEQ multiplex PCR; TCRdb stores in-frame clones only, minus some. The sample has about 130,000 clones, 86% seen once. Regarding time point: peripheral blood 6 weeks after treatment start. The sequenced sample was PBMCs, obtained around atezolizumab (anti-PD-L1) treatment. The source is a man in his forties or fifties with urothelial cancer.

This clone has just one count. The chain combines TRBV5-1 with TRBJ2-1; 11 bases align to TRBD2. V trimming: 5 bases; J trimming: 5 bases; junction bases outside the gene matches: 9. This CDR3 region has 16 residues. From germline, CDR1 is SGHRS and CDR2 YFSETQ. CDR3 protein: CASRYEPTSGDNEQFF. CDR3 bases: TGCGCCAGCAGATACGAGCCGACTAGCGGGGACAATGAGCAGTTCTTC.

The rearrangement joins TRBV6-5 to TRBJ2-3; 7 bases agree with TRBD1. The ends lost 9 bases at V and 2 bases at J; junction bases unmatched: 11. Germline V lookup: CDR1 MNHEY, CDR2 SVGAGI. The CDR3 is 15 residues long. CDR3 sequence reads: CASSSRQGVTDTQYF. The CDR3 bases are TGTGCCAGTTCATCCCGGCAGGGGGTCACAGATACGCAGTATTTT.

The J gene is TRBJ2-1, the V gene TRBV9; TRBD2 matches 9 bases. This CDR3 spans 15 amino acids. The J segment lost 4 bases and the V segment lost 0 bases, leaving 2 bases of the junction unmatched. The germline V gene has CDR1 SGDLS and CDR2 YYNGEE. DNA of the CDR3: TGTGCCAGCAGCGTAGTAGCGGGAGCGTACAATGAGCAGTTCTTC. This encodes CASSVVAGAYNEQFF.

The rearrangement joins TRBV27 to TRBJ2-3, with TRBD2 matching 10 bases. This CDR3 region has 15 residues. Looked up from germline, CDR1 is MNHEY and CDR2 is SMNVEV (reference sequence). V was pared by 4 bases and J by 7 bases, with 8 bases of the junction left unmatched. CDR3 sequence reads: CASSSLPSGSNTQYF. CDR3 bases: TGTGCCAGCAGTTCCCTACCTAGCGGGAGTAATACGCAGTATTTT.

CDR3 loop: CASSLGLAGAETGELFF. The DNA of the CDR3 is TGTGCCAGCAGCCTGGGACTAGCGGGAGCCGAGACCGGGGAGCTGTTTTTT. The chain couples TRBV7-2 to TRBJ2-2, with TRBD2 matching over 14 bases. CDR3 length: 17 residues. CDR1 SGHTA and CDR2 FQGNSA come from the germline V gene. With V trimmed by 5 bases and J by 5 bases, 7 bases remained unmatched.

The J gene is TRBJ2-7, the V gene TRBV5-6; 11 bases align to TRBD2. CDR1 and CDR2 from the germline V gene are SGHDT and YYEEEE. The CDR3 spans 15 residues. V was pared by 4 bases and J by 3 bases, with 6 bases of the junction left unmatched. Written as DNA, the CDR3 is TGTGCCAGCAGCCTCGGGACTAGCGGTTACTACGAGCAGTACTTC. This sequence encodes CASSLGTSGYYEQYF.

The CDR3 loop reads CASSVEQGNTEAFF. CDR3 sequence (DNA): TGTGCCAGCAGCGTAGAACAGGGAAACACTGAAGCTTTCTTT. J is TRBJ1-1 and V is TRBV9; TRBD1 is a possible D gene (6 bases). This CDR3 region has 14 residues. Germline V CDR1 and CDR2: SGDLS, YYNGEE. The V end lost 0 bases, the J end lost 2 bases, and 8 bases lay between the germline ends.

This chain links TRBV5-6 with TRBJ1-5; 7 bases agree with TRBD1. Germline trimming cut 1 base from V and 5 bases from J; bases unmatched to any gene: 6. The CDR3 is 15 residues long. Germline CDR1 is SGHDT and CDR2 is YYEEEE. This chain's CDR3 is CASSLRDRVHQPQHF. The DNA for the CDR3 is TGTGCCAGCAGCTTGCGCGACAGGGTTCATCAGCCCCAGCATTTT.

This clone was observed a few times. The V call is TRBV5-1, the J call TRBJ1-5, with unresolved D. V lost 2 bases and J lost 7, with 7 bases in between. CDR3 length equals 12 residues. Germline CDR1 is SGHRS and CDR2 is YFSETQ. The CDR3 bases are TGCGCCAGCAGCTTAAATGGCCAGCCCCAGCATTTT. Translated, it gives CASSLNGQPQHF.

V and J are TRBV5-1 and TRBJ2-2, with 11 bases matching TRBD2. Germline V gives CDR1 SGHRS, CDR2 YFSETQ. V lost 1 base, J lost 8 bases, and 4 bases stayed unmatched. This CDR3 region has 15 residues. The CDR3 protein is CASSLFTSGSGELFF. In nucleotides, the CDR3 is TGCGCCAGCAGCTTGTTCACTAGCGGGAGTGGGGAGCTGTTTTTT. Together with reference TRBV5-1 and TRBJ2-2, the CDR3 gives the full variable domain: KAGVTQTPRYLIKTRGQQVTLSCSPISGHRSVSWYQQTPGQGLQFLFEYFSETQRNKGNFPGRFSGRQFSNSRSEMNVSTLELGDSALYLCASSLFTSGSGELFFGEGSRLTVL.

This clone was seen a single time. The rearrangement uses TRBV11-3 and TRBJ2-1; TRBD2 matches at 7 bases. CDR3 size: 19 residues. CDR1 and CDR2 from the germline V gene are SGHNT and YENEEA. Unmatched junction bases numbered 21, after V lost 7 bases and J lost 3 bases. The CDR3 DNA sequence: TGTGCCAGCACCTACTCCCTCTTGACTAGCCCGAGGGACTACAATGAGCAGTTCTTC. Its translation is CASTYSLLTSPRDYNEQFF.

This chain joins TRBV28 and TRBJ2-1; 7 nucleotides align to TRBD1. Germline loops: CDR1 MDHEN, CDR2 SYDVKM. Losses at the gene ends were 7 bases for V and 2 bases for J; bases not matched to a gene: 5. CDR3 size: 14 residues. This CDR3 is CASTRTGAYNEQFF. The CDR3, as DNA: TGTGCCAGCACTAGGACAGGCGCCTACAATGAGCAGTTCTTC.

The chain carries TRBV15 and TRBJ2-7, with TRBD2 matching over 7 bases. J lost 2 bases, V lost 1 base, and 8 bases had no gene match. The CDR3 sequence is 16 residues long. Germline V CDR1 and CDR2: LNHNV, YYDKDF (reference sequence). Here the CDR3 reads CATSRGSWGGTYEQYF. The CDR3 DNA sequence: TGTGCCACCAGCAGAGGAAGTTGGGGAGGGACCTACGAGCAGTACTTC.

The chain joins TRBV30 to TRBJ1-1; a possible D gene is TRBD1 (5 bases). There are 14 residues in the CDR3. Between the trimmed V and J ends, which lost 4 bases and 3 bases, there was a span of 15 bases. Germline V gene sequence: CDR1 GTSNPN, CDR2 SVGIG (reference sequence). CDR3 nucleotides: TGTGCCTGGATACAGGTCTCGAAGTACACTGAAGCTTTCTTT. Translation: CAWIQVSKYTEAFF.

The V and J genes are TRBV28 and TRBJ1-4; D is possibly TRBD1 (5 bases). V was cut by 2 bases and J by 8 bases, with 24 bases left in between. CDR3 length: 18 amino acids. Germline CDR1 is MDHEN and CDR2 is SYDVKM. This CDR3 is CASSLGLRGQGLREKLFF. In nucleotides, the CDR3 is TGTGCCAGCAGTTTAGGTTTAAGGGGTCAGGGCCTTAGAGAAAAACTGTTTTTT. Full variable domain (rest looked up from reference TRBV28 and TRBJ1-4): DVKVTQSSRYLVKRTGEKVFLECVQDMDHENMFWYRQDPGLGLRLIYFSYDVKMKEKGDIPEGYSVSREKKERFSLILESASTNQTSMYLCASSLGLRGQGLREKLFFGSGTQLSVL.